This T cell receptor (beta chain) was obtained from a study of regulatory T cells in long-lasting Graves disease. In regard to this clonotype: What it binds is not known.

V lost 7 bases and J lost 3, with 12 bases in between. Germline V gene data show CDR1 as ENHRY and CDR2 as SYGVKD. The CDR3 is 13 residues long. Time point defined: newly diagnosed GD, antithyroid drugs for less than 3 months. Scientists built the TCR library using RNA that was extracted from PBMCs. Study-wide results and limits: Segments TRBV28, TRBJ1-2 and TRBJ2-5 showed preferential usage in persistent disease.

Arm-PCR of CDR3 regions and iRepertoire HTBI primers were the basis on which TCR beta libraries were built. One entry per CDR3 protein results from TCRdb running MiXCR on the multiplex PCR reads. This table holds about 620,000 distinct CDR3 sequences, roughly 15% found once. This sample also appeared in a second study, on T cells in Graves' hyperthyroidism and ophthalmopathy. Per that paper: If no ophthalmopathy progression occurred within 18 months, Graves' hyperthyroidism was stable. In making diagnoses, clinical symptoms, serum thyroxine and TRAb, thyroid ultrasound and orbital computed tomography were all used.

The material was peripheral blood mononuclear cells (PBMCs), obtained at new diagnosis, from a patient treated with antithyroid drugs. The sequence derives from a woman aged 25 to 39 with Graves disease. The gene calls are TRBV10-3 and TRBJ2-5; D unclear. CDR3 region: CAINGGEKETQYF. The CDR3 DNA reads TGTGCCATCAACGGCGGAGAGAAAGAGACCCAGTACTTC.